This T cell receptor (beta chain) originates from a study of response to subunit inactivated influenza vaccine. Study outcomes and limitations: Few new T cells, the authors suggested, are recruited by each seasonal influenza vaccination.

Notes on this clonotype: The target antigen is unknown.

Each CDR3 protein gets one entry after TCRdb re-called the RT-PCR reads with MiXCR. Among 550,000 to 650,000 distinct CDR3 sequences, 10% to 15% were seen once, and the ten largest hold 10% to 13%. The sequence derives from a man between 50 and 59 years old who received an inactivated influenza vaccine. The sequencing used PBMCs from blood, collected on the day of vaccination.

In DNA form, the CDR3 reads TGCAGTGCTAGAGATCTCGGGACTAGCGGATACACCGGGGAGCTGTTTTTT. Protein: CSARDLGTSGYTGELFF. This chain links TRBV20-1 with TRBJ2-2; 11 bases match TRBD2. The germline CDR1 and CDR2 sequences are DFQATT and SNEGSKA (reference sequence). This CDR3 spans 17 amino acids. The V gene end was trimmed by 0 bases and the J gene end by 3 bases; junction bases not matched to a gene: 6.